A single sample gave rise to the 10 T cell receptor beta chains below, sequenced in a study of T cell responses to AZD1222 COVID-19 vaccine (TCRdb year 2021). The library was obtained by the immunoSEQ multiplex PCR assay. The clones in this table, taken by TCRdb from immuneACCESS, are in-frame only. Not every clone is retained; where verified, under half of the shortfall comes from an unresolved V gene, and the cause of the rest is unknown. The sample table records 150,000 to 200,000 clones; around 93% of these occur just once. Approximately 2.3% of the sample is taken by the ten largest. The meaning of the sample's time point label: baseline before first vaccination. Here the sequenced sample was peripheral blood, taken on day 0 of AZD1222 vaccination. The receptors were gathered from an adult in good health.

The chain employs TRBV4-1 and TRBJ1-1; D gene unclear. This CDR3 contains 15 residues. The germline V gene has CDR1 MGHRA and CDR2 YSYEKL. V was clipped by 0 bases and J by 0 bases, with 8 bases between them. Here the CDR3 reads CASSQDPGLNTEAFF. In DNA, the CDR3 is TGCGCCAGCAGCCAAGATCCTGGACTGAACACTGAAGCTTTCTTT.

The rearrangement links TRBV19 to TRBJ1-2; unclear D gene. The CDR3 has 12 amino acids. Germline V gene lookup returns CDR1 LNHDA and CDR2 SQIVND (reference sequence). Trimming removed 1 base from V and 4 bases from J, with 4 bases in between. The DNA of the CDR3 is TGTGCCAGTAGTATAGCGGGCTATGGCTACACCTTC. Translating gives CASSIAGYGYTF.

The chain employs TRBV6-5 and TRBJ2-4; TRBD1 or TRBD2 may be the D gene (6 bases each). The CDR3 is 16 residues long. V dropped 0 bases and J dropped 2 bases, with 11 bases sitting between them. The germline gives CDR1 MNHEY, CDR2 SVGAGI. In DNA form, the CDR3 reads TGTGCCAGCAGTTACTCCGGGGGCGCAACCAAAAACATTCAGTACTTC. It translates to CASSYSGGATKNIQYF.

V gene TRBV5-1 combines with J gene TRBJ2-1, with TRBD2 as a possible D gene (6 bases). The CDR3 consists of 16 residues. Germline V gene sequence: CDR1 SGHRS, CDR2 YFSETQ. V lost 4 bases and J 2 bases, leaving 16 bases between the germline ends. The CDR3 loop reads CASSPTPGDPYNEQFF. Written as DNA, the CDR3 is TGCGCCAGCAGCCCGACCCCGGGGGACCCCTACAATGAGCAGTTCTTC.

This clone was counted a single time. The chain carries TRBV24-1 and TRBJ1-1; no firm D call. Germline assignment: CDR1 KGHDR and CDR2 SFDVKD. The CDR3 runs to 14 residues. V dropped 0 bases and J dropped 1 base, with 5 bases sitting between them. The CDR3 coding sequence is TGTGCCACCAGTGATTTGGGGGAGAACACTGAAGCTTTCTTT. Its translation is CATSDLGENTEAFF.

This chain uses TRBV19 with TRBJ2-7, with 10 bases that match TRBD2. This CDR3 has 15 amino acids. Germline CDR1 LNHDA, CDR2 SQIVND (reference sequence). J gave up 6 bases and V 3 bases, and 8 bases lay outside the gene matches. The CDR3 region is CASSMGAGGAREQYF. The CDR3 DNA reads TGTGCCAGTAGTATGGGAGCGGGAGGGGCTCGCGAGCAGTACTTC.

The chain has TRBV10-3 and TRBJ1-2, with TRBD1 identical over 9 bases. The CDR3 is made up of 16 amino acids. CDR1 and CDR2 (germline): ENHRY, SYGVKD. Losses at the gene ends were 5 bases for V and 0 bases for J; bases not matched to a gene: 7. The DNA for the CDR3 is TGTGCCATCAGTCAACAGGGGGCCATAGCTAACTATGGCTACACCTTC. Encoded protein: CAISQQGAIANYGYTF.

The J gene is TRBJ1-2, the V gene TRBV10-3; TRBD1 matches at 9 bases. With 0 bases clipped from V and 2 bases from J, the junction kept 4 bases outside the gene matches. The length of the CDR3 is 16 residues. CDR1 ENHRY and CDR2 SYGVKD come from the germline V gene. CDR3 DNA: TGTGCCATCAGTGAGTCTACAGGGGGCGCGAACTATGGCTACACCTTC. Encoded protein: CAISESTGGANYGYTF.

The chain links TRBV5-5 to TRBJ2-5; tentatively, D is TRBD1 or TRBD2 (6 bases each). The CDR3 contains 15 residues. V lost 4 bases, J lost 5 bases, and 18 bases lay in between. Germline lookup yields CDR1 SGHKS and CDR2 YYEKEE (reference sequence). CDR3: CASSPRSVGGETQYF. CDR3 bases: TGTGCCAGCAGCCCAAGGAGTGTGGGGGGCGAGACCCAGTACTTC.

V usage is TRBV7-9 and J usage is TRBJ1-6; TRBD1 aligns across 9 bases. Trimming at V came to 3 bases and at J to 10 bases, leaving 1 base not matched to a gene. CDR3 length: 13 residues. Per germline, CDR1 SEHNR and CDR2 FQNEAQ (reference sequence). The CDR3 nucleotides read TGTGCCAGCAGCTTGGACAGGGGCTCACCCCTCCACTTT. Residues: CASSLDRGSPLHF.